This is a list of T cell receptor beta chains from one sample in a study of blood T cell repertoires in COVID-19. Method: immunoSEQ multiplex PCR; TCRdb's copy keeps in-frame clones and lacks some. The sample has 100,000 to 150,000 clones, about 83% seen once. Sequenced input: peripheral blood. The receptors shown here come from a man aged 80 or over with active or convalescent COVID-19. Both conserved end residues are part of each CDR3. Clone size is stated in some rows and not others, as once, few, many or a class when expanded.

J gene	clone size	V gene	CDR3 protein
TRBJ2-6	-	TRBV27	CASSLFGGGAGANVLTF
TRBJ1-4	few	TRBV28	CASSLLTGFNEKLFF
TRBJ2-1	-	TRBV4-1	CASSRDVTGGSYNEQFF
TRBJ2-7	-	TRBV3-1/TRBV3-2	CASSQTVFYEQYF
TRBJ2-7	-	TRBV6-5	CASSPGGSSYEQYF
TRBJ1-1	-	TRBV19	CASSGRAEAFF
TRBJ1-4	-	TRBV4-2	CASSQNGQGGLATNEKLFF
TRBJ2-7	once	TRBV6-5	CASSLDRGVAYEQYF
TRBJ1-5	-	TRBV7-8	CASSLNPAGGNQPQHF
TRBJ2-3	-	TRBV19	CASRTATGGRTDTQYF
TRBJ1-6	once	TRBV5-1	CASSSRDSYNSPLHF
TRBJ2-3	-	TRBV7-2	CASSSLRDTQYF
TRBJ2-1	few	TRBV10-3	CAIREGTVGHIGEQFF
TRBJ2-3	-	TRBV6-6	CASTQPRGTDTQYF
TRBJ2-5	once	TRBV19	CASSPGLGETQYF
TRBJ2-5	-	TRBV6-2/TRBV6-3	CASSTTSGGQETQYF
TRBJ2-5	-	TRBV7-8	CASSLVLAAQETQYF
TRBJ1-2	-	TRBV10-3	CAISDDRYYGYTF
TRBJ1-5	-	TRBV19	CASSIVQGPQHF
TRBJ1-5	-	TRBV12-3/TRBV12-4	CASSPGDRGQHF
TRBJ1-4	-	TRBV2	CASKTGQGGEKLFF
TRBJ2-2	-	TRBV19	CASRVTGPGELFF
TRBJ2-7	few	TRBV11-1	CASSRTITYEQYF
TRBJ2-1	-	TRBV11-2	CASSLVAGGQYNEQFF
TRBJ1-2	-	TRBV19	CASTAPRGSRSLDYGYTF
TRBJ1-4	once	TRBV6-5	CASSYLAEGEKLFF
TRBJ2-2	-	TRBV30	CAWTLSGGAGGELFF
TRBJ2-5	-	TRBV3-1/TRBV3-2	CATTGGGETQYF